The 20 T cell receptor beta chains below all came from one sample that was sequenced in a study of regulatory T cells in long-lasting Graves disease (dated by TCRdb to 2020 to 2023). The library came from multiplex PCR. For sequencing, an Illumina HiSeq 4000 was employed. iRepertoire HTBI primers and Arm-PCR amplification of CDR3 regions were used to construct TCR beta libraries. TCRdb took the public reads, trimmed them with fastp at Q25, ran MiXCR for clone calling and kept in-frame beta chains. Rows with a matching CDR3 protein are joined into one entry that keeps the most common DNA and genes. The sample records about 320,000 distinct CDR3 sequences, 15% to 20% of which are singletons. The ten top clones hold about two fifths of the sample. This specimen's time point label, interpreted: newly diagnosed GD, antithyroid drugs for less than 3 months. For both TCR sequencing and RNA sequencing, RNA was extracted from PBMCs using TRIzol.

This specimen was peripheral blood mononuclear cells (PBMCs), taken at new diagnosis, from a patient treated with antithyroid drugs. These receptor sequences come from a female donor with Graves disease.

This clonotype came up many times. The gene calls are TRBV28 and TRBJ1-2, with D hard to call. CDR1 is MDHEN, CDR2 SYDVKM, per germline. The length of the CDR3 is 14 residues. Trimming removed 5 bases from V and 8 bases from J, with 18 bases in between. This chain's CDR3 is CASSPLGPPRGYTF. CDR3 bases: TGTGCCAGCAGTCCCCTCGGCCCCCCCCGGGGCTACACCTTC.

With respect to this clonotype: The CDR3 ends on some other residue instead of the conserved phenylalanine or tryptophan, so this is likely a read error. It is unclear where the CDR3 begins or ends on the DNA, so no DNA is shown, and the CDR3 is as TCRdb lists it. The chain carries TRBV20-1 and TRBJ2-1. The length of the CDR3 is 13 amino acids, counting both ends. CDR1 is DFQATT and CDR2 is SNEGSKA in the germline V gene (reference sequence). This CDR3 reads CSLLGLLSNEHFL.

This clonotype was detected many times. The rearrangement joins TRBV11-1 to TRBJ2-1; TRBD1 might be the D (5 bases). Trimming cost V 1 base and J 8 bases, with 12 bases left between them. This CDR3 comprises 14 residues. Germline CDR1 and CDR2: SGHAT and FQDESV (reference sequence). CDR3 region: CASSLGQGRDEQFF. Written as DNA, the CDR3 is TGTGCCAGCAGCTTAGGGCAGGGTCGTGATGAGCAGTTCTTC.

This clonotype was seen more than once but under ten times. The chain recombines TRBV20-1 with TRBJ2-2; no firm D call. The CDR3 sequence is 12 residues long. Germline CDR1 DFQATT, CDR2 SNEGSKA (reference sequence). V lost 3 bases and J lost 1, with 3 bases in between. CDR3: CSARQNTGELFF. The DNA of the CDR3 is TGCAGTGCTAGGCAGAACACCGGGGAGCTGTTTTTT.

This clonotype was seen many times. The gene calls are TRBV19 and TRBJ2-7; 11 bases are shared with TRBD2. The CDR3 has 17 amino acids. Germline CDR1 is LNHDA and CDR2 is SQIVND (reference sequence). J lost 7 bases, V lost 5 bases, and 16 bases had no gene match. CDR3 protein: CASSGLAGGGIRGEQYF. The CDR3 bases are TGTGCCAGTAGTGGGCTAGCGGGAGGCGGAATCCGGGGGGAGCAGTACTTC.

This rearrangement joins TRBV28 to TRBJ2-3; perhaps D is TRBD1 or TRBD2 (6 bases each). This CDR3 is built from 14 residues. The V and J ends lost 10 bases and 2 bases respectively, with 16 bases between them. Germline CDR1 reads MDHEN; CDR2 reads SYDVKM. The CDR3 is CATMRGEVTDTQYF. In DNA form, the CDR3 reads TGTGCCACCATGAGGGGGGAGGTCACAGATACGCAGTATTTT.

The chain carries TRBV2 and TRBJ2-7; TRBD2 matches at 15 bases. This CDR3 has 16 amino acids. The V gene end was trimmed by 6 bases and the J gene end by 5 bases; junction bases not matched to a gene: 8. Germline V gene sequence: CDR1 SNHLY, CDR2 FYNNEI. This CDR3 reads CASSYRTSGRADEQYF. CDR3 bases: TGTGCCAGCAGCTACCGGACTAGCGGGAGGGCCGACGAGCAGTACTTC.

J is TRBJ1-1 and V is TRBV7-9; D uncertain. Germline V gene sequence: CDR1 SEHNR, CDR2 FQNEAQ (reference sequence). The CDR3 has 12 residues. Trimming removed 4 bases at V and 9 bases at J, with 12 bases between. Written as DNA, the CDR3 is TGTGCCAGCAGCTCGGCGGTGGGTAAAGCTTTCTTT. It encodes CASSSAVGKAFF.

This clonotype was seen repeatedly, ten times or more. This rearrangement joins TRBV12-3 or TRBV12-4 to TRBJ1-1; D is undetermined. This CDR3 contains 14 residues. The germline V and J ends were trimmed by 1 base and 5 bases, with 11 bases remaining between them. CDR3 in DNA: TGTGCCAGCAGTTTAGAGGCAGGCGGAACTGAAGCTTTCTTT. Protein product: CASSLEAGGTEAFF.

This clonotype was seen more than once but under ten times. CDR3 amino acids: CASSWGDIQYF. As DNA, the CDR3 is TGTGCCAGCAGTTGGGGGGACATTCAGTACTTC. This rearrangement joins TRBV12-3 or TRBV12-4 to TRBJ2-4; perhaps TRBD2 as D (6 bases). The CDR3 is made up of 11 amino acids. V lost 4 bases to trimming and J lost 8 bases, with 6 bases between them.

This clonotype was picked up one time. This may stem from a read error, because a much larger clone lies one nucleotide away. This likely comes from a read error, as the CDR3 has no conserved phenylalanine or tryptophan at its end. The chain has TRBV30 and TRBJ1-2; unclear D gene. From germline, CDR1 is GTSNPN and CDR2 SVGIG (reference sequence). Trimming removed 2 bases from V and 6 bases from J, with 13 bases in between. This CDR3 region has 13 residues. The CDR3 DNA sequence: TGTGCCTGGAGTTTTGGGGAGTGGGATGGCTACACCTCC. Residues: CAWSFGEWDGYTS.

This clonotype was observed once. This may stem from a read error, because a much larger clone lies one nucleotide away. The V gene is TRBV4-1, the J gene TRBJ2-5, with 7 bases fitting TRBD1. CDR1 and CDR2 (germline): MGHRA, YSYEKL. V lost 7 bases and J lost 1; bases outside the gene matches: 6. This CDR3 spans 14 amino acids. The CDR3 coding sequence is TGCGCCAGCACCCATACAGGGGCCCAAGAGACCCAGTACTTC. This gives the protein CASTHTGAQETQYF.

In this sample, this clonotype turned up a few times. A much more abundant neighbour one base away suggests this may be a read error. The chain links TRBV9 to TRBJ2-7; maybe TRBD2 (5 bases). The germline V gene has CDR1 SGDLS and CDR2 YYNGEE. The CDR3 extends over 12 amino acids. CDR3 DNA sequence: TGTGCCAGCAACGTAACGGGATCCGAGCAGTACTTC. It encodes CASNVTGSEQYF.

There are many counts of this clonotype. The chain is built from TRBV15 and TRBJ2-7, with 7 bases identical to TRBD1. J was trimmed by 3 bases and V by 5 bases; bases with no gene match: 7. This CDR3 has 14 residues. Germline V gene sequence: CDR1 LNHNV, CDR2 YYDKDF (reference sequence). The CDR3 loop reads CATSQDRYIYEQYF. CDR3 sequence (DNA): TGTGCCACCAGCCAGGACAGGTATATCTACGAGCAGTACTTC.

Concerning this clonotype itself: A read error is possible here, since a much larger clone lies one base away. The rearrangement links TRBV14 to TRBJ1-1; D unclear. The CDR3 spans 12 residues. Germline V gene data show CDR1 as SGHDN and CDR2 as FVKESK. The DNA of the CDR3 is TGTGCCAACAGCCAAGCACAAGGAGTAGCTTTCTTT. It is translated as CANSQAQGVAFF.

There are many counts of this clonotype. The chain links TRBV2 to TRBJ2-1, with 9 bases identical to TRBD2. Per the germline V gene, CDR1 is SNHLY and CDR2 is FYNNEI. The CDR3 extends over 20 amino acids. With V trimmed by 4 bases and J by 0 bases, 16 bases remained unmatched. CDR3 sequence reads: CASSGRLAARLRSSYNEQFF. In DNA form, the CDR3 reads TGTGCCAGCAGTGGTCGACTAGCGGCTCGCCTCAGGAGCTCCTACAATGAGCAGTTCTTC.

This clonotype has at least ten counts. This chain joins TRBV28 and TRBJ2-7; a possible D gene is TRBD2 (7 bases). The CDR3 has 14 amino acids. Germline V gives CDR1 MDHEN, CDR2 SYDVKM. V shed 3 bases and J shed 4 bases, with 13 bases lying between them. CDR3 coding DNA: TGTGCCAGCAGTTTGAGGGGGGGCGGGTACGAGCAGTACTTC. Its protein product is CASSLRGGGYEQYF.

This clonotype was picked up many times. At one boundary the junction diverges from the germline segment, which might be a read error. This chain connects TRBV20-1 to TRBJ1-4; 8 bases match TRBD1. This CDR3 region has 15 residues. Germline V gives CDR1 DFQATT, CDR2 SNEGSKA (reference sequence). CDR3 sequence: CSARDGQGSKEKLFF. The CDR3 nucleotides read TGCAGTGCTAGAGACGGACAGGGTTCTAAGGAAAAACTGTTTTTT.

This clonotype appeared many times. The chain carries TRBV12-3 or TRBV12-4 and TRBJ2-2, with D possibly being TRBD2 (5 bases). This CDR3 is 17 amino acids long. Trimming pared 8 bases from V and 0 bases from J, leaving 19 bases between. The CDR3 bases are TGTGCCAGCGTCACAAGGAGGTGGGCGGCGAACACCGGGGAGCTGTTTTTT. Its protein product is CASVTRRWAANTGELFF.

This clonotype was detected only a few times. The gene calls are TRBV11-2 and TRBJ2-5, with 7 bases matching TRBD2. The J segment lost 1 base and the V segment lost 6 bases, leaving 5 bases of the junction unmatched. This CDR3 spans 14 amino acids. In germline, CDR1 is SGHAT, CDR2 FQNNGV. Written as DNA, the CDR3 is TGTGCCAGCAGACCCTTAGCGGGCCAAGAGACCCAGTACTTC. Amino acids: CASRPLAGQETQYF.